The rows below give T cell receptor beta chains drawn from one sample of a study of T cell responses to AZD1222 COVID-19 vaccine. The assay was immunoSEQ multiplex PCR, and TCRdb's table has in-frame clones only and misses some. Here the sample spans about 100,000 clones, around 87% being singletons. The material sequenced was peripheral blood, taken on day 0 of AZD1222 vaccination. These receptors all come from an adult in good health. The CDR3 runs from the conserved cysteine through the conserved F or W. D genes are given only for firm matches. Size is stated for part of the rows, as once, few or many counts, or as a class when the clone is expanded.

12,TRBJ1-1,TRBV3-1/TRBV3-2,NA,NA,TGTGCCAGCAGCCAAGGCCCCACTGAAGCTTTCTTT,CASSQGPTEAFF
14,TRBJ1-2,TRBV4-3,NA,NA,TGCGCCAGCAGCCCCAGAGGGGGGCCGATAGGCTACACCTTC,CASSPRGGPIGYTF
13,TRBJ1-1,TRBV7-9,NA,NA,TGTGCCAGCAGCTCTCCTGGGAACACTGAAGCTTTCTTT,CASSSPGNTEAFF
13,TRBJ2-5,TRBV7-2,few,NA,TGTGCCAGCAGCCCAGCATACCAAGAGACCCAGTACTTC,CASSPAYQETQYF
14,TRBJ1-3,TRBV10-3,once,TRBD1,TGTGCCACCGGGACAGGGGTACGTGGAAACACCATATATTTT,CATGTGVRGNTIYF
16,TRBJ1-6,TRBV7-6,NA,NA,TGTGCCAGCAGCTTAGTGGGGGACTCCTATAATTCACCCCTCCACTTT,CASSLVGDSYNSPLHF
12,TRBJ2-7,TRBV30,NA,TRBD2,TGTGCCTGGAACGCGGGAGGGAGAGTGCAGTACTTC,CAWNAGGRVQYF
15,TRBJ1-5,TRBV28,NA,TRBD1,TGTGCCAGCAGTTTTCGGACAGGGGCCTACCAGCCCCAGCATTTT,CASSFRTGAYQPQHF
15,TRBJ2-3,TRBV5-1,NA,TRBD2,TGCGCCAGCAGTCCGACTAGCGGGGGCACAGATACGCAGTATTTT,CASSPTSGGTDTQYF
17,TRBJ2-7,TRBV14,NA,TRBD1,TGTGCCAGCAGCCAAGACAAAAGGGGGCTAGGAACCTACGAGCAGTACTTC,CASSQDKRGLGTYEQYF
16,TRBJ2-3,TRBV6-2/TRBV6-3,NA,NA,TGTGCCAGCAGTCTACGGAGGCCGACATCCACAGATACGCAGTATTTT,CASSLRRPTSTDTQYF
13,TRBJ1-1,TRBV9,NA,NA,TGTGCCAGCAGCGTACGAGGGGCATCTGAAGCTTTCTTT,CASSVRGASEAFF
14,TRBJ1-3,TRBV4-2,NA,NA,TGTGCCAGCAGCCAAGCGGGACACCGGAACACCATATATTTT,CASSQAGHRNTIYF
14,TRBJ2-7,TRBV27,NA,NA,TGTGCCAGCAGTTTAGGTCAGGGTCTCCACGAGCAGTACTTC,CASSLGQGLHEQYF
11,TRBJ2-5,TRBV2,NA,NA,TGTGCCAGCAGGGAAATAGAGACCCAGTACTTC,CASREIETQYF
13,TRBJ1-2,TRBV3-1/TRBV3-2,NA,NA,TGTGCCAGCAGCCACGGACAGTCCTATGGCTACACCTTC,CASSHGQSYGYTF
16,TRBJ2-7,TRBV13,once,TRBD1,TGTGCCAGCAGCTTAGCGGGGACAGAGGATACCTACGAGCAGTACTTC,CASSLAGTEDTYEQYF
14,TRBJ2-7,TRBV6-2/TRBV6-3,NA,TRBD2,TGTGCCAGCAGTTATCCCGGACTAGCGGGCGAGCAGTACTTC,CASSYPGLAGEQYF
15,TRBJ2-7,TRBV19,NA,NA,TGTGCCAGTAGTGCCGCCGGGACACCTGCCTACGAGCAGTACTTC,CASSAAGTPAYEQYF
14,TRBJ1-3,TRBV4-1,once,NA,TGCGCCAGCAGCCTCGGCCACTCTGGAAACACCATATATTTT,CASSLGHSGNTIYF
16,TRBJ1-1,TRBV3-1/TRBV3-2,NA,TRBD1,TGTGCCAGCAGCCACTCGACAGGGGAGACGCAGGCTGAAGCTTTCTTT,CASSHSTGETQAEAFF
16,TRBJ2-7,TRBV19,NA,TRBD1,TGTGCCAGTAGTTCACACAGGGGGCGGACCTCCTACGAGCAGTACTTC,CASSSHRGRTSYEQYF
11,TRBJ1-2,TRBV11-3,NA,NA,TGTGCCAGCAGCTTAGGCTATGGCTACACCTTC,CASSLGYGYTF
14,TRBJ1-2,TRBV16,few,NA,TGTGCCAGCAGCCAAATTGCAAGTAACTATGGCTACACCTTC,CASSQIASNYGYTF
13,TRBJ1-2,TRBV9,NA,NA,TGTGCCAGCAGCGAGAACGGTGCCTATGGCTACACCTTC,CASSENGAYGYTF
14,TRBJ2-3,TRBV7-9,NA,NA,TGTGCCAGCAGCTTATCCCTGGGTGCAGATACGCAGTATTTT,CASSLSLGADTQYF
17,TRBJ1-5,TRBV19,NA,NA,TGTGCCAGTAGTCTTCCCCGGGGGTCTTATAGCAATCAGCCCCAGCATTTT,CASSLPRGSYSNQPQHF
12,TRBJ1-2,TRBV4-2,few,NA,TGTGCCAGCAGCCAGAGACAGGATGGCTACACCTTC,CASSQRQDGYTF
13,TRBJ1-2,TRBV5-1,NA,NA,TGCGCCAGCAGCCCCGGACAGCTGGGGGGCTACACCTTC,CASSPGQLGGYTF
15,TRBJ2-5,TRBV6-5,NA,TRBD2,TGTGCCAGCAGTCCGTCCCCTAGCGGGGGGGAGACCCAGTACTTC,CASSPSPSGGETQYF
16,TRBJ2-3,TRBV3-1/TRBV3-2,NA,TRBD2,TGTGCCAGCAGCTCCTTAGCGGGGGGATTTTCAGATACGCAGTATTTT,CASSSLAGGFSDTQYF
14,TRBJ2-4,TRBV7-2,NA,NA,TGTGCCAGCAGCAAGGCAGGGGATGGCCGCATTCAGTACTTC,CASSKAGDGRIQYF
12,TRBJ1-2,TRBV6-5,NA,TRBD1,TGTGCCAGTTTAGACAGGGGGGGTGGCTACACCTTC,CASLDRGGGYTF
13,TRBJ1-1,TRBV7-2,NA,NA,TGTGCCAGCAGAGGTGAGAGGAATACTGAAGCTTTCTTT,CASRGERNTEAFF
12,TRBJ2-1,TRBV12-3/TRBV12-4,once,TRBD2,TGTGCCAGCAACGGGGGGGACAATGAGCAGTTCTTC,CASNGGDNEQFF
13,TRBJ1-1,TRBV7-2,NA,NA,TGTGCCAGCAGCTTAGTTTTAGGGGCCGGAGCTTTCTTT,CASSLVLGAGAFF
12,TRBJ1-2,TRBV30,medium-sized,TRBD1,TGTGCCTTAACAGGGGAAGGAGCTGGCTACACCTTC,CALTGEGAGYTF
15,TRBJ2-2,TRBV2,few,NA,TGTGCCAGCAGCCTCTCGGCCCGGGCGGCCGGGGAGCTGTTTTTT,CASSLSARAAGELFF
14,TRBJ1-1,TRBV3-1/TRBV3-2,NA,TRBD1,TGTGCCAGCAGCCAAGGCAGGGGGCTTGCTGAAGCTTTCTTT,CASSQGRGLAEAFF
18,TRBJ1-1,TRBV7-2,NA,NA,TGTGCCAGCAGCTTAGCTTGGGGGGCTAAAATCTCTCACACTGAAGCTTTCTTT,CASSLAWGAKISHTEAFF
13,TRBJ1-2,TRBV5-1,NA,NA,TGCGCCAGCAGCTTGGAGAGGGGGTATGGCTACACCTTC,CASSLERGYGYTF
14,TRBJ2-7,TRBV10-3,NA,TRBD1,TGTGCCATCAGGAAAGGGACAGGGTCCTACGAGCAGTACTTC,CAIRKGTGSYEQYF
14,TRBJ1-2,TRBV5-1,NA,NA,TGCGCCAGCAGCTTGGCACACGGAGTGTATGGCTACACCTTC,CASSLAHGVYGYTF
17,TRBJ1-1,TRBV2,NA,TRBD1,TGTGCCAGCGTCAGCTGGACAGGGGGCGCGGAGAACACTGAAGCTTTCTTT,CASVSWTGGAENTEAFF
11,TRBJ2-7,TRBV4-3,NA,NA,TGCGCCAGCAGCCAAGATCGACAGGACGCCTTC,CASSQDRQDAF
18,TRBJ2-1,TRBV11-2,NA,TRBD2,TGTGCCAGCAGCTTAGGGGGGGCTAGCGGGAGTGGGTACAATGAGCAGTTCTTC,CASSLGGASGSGYNEQFF
14,TRBJ1-2,TRBV9,NA,NA,TGTGCCAGCAGCCCAAGATGGCAGTCGGATGGCTACACCTTC,CASSPRWQSDGYTF
15,TRBJ2-7,TRBV6-2/TRBV6-3,NA,NA,TGTGCCAGCAGCCCGATAGGCGGTGGTACCTACGAGCAGTACTTC,CASSPIGGGTYEQYF
13,TRBJ2-2,TRBV5-1,NA,NA,TGCGCCAGCAGCTTGGACAGGCCCGCGGAGCTGTTTTTT,CASSLDRPAELFF
14,TRBJ1-6,TRBV6-5,few,TRBD1,TGTGCCAGCAGAGGGACAGGGATTGGTTCACCCCTCCACTTT,CASRGTGIGSPLHF
16,TRBJ2-5,TRBV14,NA,NA,TGTGCCAGCAGCCAATATTTCGGGCAGGGCAGGGAGACCCAGTACTTC,CASSQYFGQGRETQYF
15,TRBJ1-6,TRBV14,NA,NA,TGTGCCAGCAGCCAAGGGTCAGGAGATAATTCACCCCTCCACTTT,CASSQGSGDNSPLHF
13,TRBJ1-2,TRBV19,NA,NA,TGTGCCAGTATTGGCGCGTCGAACTATGGCTACACCTTC,CASIGASNYGYTF
16,TRBJ2-7,TRBV2,NA,TRBD1,TGTGCCAGCCACAGAACGACAGGGTACAATTCCTACGAGCAGTACTTC,CASHRTTGYNSYEQYF